The 17 T cell receptor beta chains presented below share a single source sample, sequenced in a study of T cell responses to AZD1222 COVID-19 vaccine. Assay used: immunoSEQ multiplex PCR; TCRdb lists only in-frame clones, some missing. The sample holds almost 80,000 clones, approximately 86% seen once. The starting material was peripheral blood, obtained on day 0 of AZD1222 vaccination. Receptors originate from an adult in good health.

A single count supports this clone. The chain joins TRBV2 to TRBJ1-1; D ambiguous. This CDR3 spans 13 amino acids. Trimming took off 6 bases at V and 1 base at J, with 9 bases between the two ends. CDR1 is SNHLY and CDR2 is FYNNEI in the germline V gene. CDR3 nucleotide sequence: TGTGCCAGCAGCCGAGACCGGAACACTGAAGCTTTCTTT. This gives the protein CASSRDRNTEAFF. The full variable domain, in which reference TRBV2 and TRBJ1-1 provide the parts outside the CDR3, is EPEVTQTPSHQVTQMGQEVILRCVPISNHLYFYWYRQILGQKVEFLVSFYNNEISEKSEIFDDQFSVERPDGSNFTLKIRSTKLEDSAMYFCASSRDRNTEAFFGQGTRLTVV.

The rearrangement joins TRBV12-3 or TRBV12-4 to TRBJ1-3; D is possibly TRBD1 (5 bases). Trimming took 6 bases from V and 4 from J, leaving 10 bases between them. The CDR3 is 13 amino acids. CDR3 DNA: TGTGCCAGCAGCTACAACAGGGGAAACACCATATATTTT. This encodes CASSYNRGNTIYF.

The V and J genes are TRBV5-1 and TRBJ2-6; D remains ambiguous. This CDR3 is built from 14 residues. Trimming removed 2 bases from V and 0 bases from J, with 3 bases in between. Germline-derived CDR1 and CDR2 are SGHRS and YFSETQ. The CDR3 bases are TGCGCCAGCAGCTTAGTCTCTGGGGCCAACGTCCTGACTTTC. Amino acid sequence: CASSLVSGANVLTF. The complete variable domain, with remaining parts taken from reference TRBV5-1 and TRBJ2-6, reads KAGVTQTPRYLIKTRGQQVTLSCSPISGHRSVSWYQQTPGQGLQFLFEYFSETQRNKGNFPGRFSGRQFSNSRSEMNVSTLELGDSALYLCASSLVSGANVLTFGAGSRLTVL.

CDR3 in amino acids: CASSLTAAPDTQYF. The CDR3 bases are TGTGCCAGTTCACTAACGGCAGCCCCGGATACGCAGTATTTT. The chain joins TRBV19 to TRBJ2-3; D gene ambiguous. This CDR3 is 14 amino acids long. The germline V gene encodes CDR1 LNHDA and CDR2 SQIVND (reference sequence). Trimming stripped 8 bases from V and 6 bases from J, with 18 bases between.

This clone was recorded only once. This rearrangement joins TRBV10-3 to TRBJ1-4; D not resolved. From germline, CDR1 is ENHRY and CDR2 SYGVKD. Trimming stripped 0 bases from V and 15 bases from J, with 20 bases between. This CDR3 contains 15 residues. Written as DNA, the CDR3 is TGTGCCATCAGTGAGTCGGGGATCGTGGGGAAGGAATTGTTTTTT. Translating gives CAISESGIVGKELFF.

The chain recombines TRBV19 with TRBJ1-5; unclear D gene. Germline CDR1 is LNHDA and CDR2 is SQIVND (reference sequence). The CDR3 is 13 amino acids. The DNA for the CDR3 is TGTGCAAGCGTGGGTTATAGCAATCAGCCCCAGCATTTT. It is translated as CASVGYSNQPQHF.

This clone appeared a single time. The chain links TRBV12-3 or TRBV12-4 to TRBJ1-1; D is ambiguous. V lost 0 bases to trimming and J lost 3 bases, with 5 bases between them. The CDR3 contains 13 residues. CDR3 amino acids: CASSLAPDTEAFF. Written as DNA, the CDR3 is TGTGCCAGCAGTTTAGCCCCAGACACTGAAGCTTTCTTT.

V gene TRBV19 combines with J gene TRBJ2-1, with 10 bases aligning to TRBD2. Germline CDR1 is LNHDA and CDR2 is SQIVND (reference sequence). CDR3 size: 15 residues. Germline trimming cut 7 bases from V and 3 bases from J; bases unmatched to any gene: 6. CDR3 nucleotides: TGTGCCAGTAAACCAGCGGGAGGGCACTACAATGAGCAGTTCTTC. Translating it yields CASKPAGGHYNEQFF.

This chain joins TRBV10-3 and TRBJ2-2; D may be TRBD1 (6 bases). The V gene lost 4 bases and the J gene lost 3 bases, with 9 bases spanning the gap. The CDR3 is 14 amino acids. Germline V gene data show CDR1 as ENHRY and CDR2 as SYGVKD. CDR3 coding DNA: TGTGCCATCAGTGCAGGGGTAGACACCGGGGAGCTGTTTTTT. Amino acids: CAISAGVDTGELFF.

The rearrangement uses TRBV28 and TRBJ1-1; D possibly corresponds to TRBD1 (5 bases). CDR1 MDHEN and CDR2 SYDVKM come from the germline V gene. The V gene lost 2 bases and the J gene lost 7 bases, with 11 bases spanning the gap. This CDR3 contains 13 residues. CDR3 loop: CASSLVVQGEAFF. Here the CDR3 DNA reads TGTGCCAGCAGTTTAGTGGTTCAGGGTGAAGCTTTCTTT.

The CDR3 coding sequence is TGTGCCAGCAGTGACGGGCAGACCGATACGCAGTATTTT. Its translation is CASSDGQTDTQYF. This chain links TRBV28 with TRBJ2-3; D is unresolved. Germline values: CDR1 MDHEN, CDR2 SYDVKM. The V end was cut by 5 bases, the J end by 6 bases, with 12 bases between. The CDR3 has 13 residues.

This clone is a singleton in its sample. The chain employs TRBV11-2 and TRBJ1-2; TRBD1 is a possible D gene (5 bases). The CDR3 extends over 12 amino acids. Germline V gene lookup returns CDR1 SGHAT and CDR2 FQNNGV. The V end was cut by 6 bases, the J end by 7 bases, with 12 bases between. For the CDR3, the DNA is TGTGCCAGCAGTTCTACAGGTTCTGGCTACACCTTC. It specifies CASSSTGSGYTF.

V usage is TRBV19 and J usage is TRBJ1-1, with 9 bases aligning to TRBD1. The CDR3 length is 15 residues. V dropped 6 bases and J dropped 1; count of bases not matched to a gene: 6. Germline V gene data show CDR1 as LNHDA and CDR2 as SQIVND (reference sequence). The CDR3 sequence is CASSQRTGENTEAFF. DNA of the CDR3: TGTGCCAGTAGCCAACGGACAGGGGAGAACACTGAAGCTTTCTTT. Full variable domain (missing parts from reference TRBV19 and TRBJ1-1): DGGITQSPKYLFRKEGQNVTLSCEQNLNHDAMYWYRQDPGQGLRLIYYSQIVNDFQKGDIAEGYSVSREKKESFPLTVTSAQKNPTAFYLCASSQRTGENTEAFFGQGTRLTVV.

The gene calls are TRBV18 and TRBJ1-2; 10 bases are shared with TRBD1. The CDR3 extends over 15 amino acids. Germline V gene lookup returns CDR1 KGHSH and CDR2 LQKENI. V lost 3 bases to trimming and J lost 7 bases; unmatched junction nucleotides: 8. The CDR3 sequence: CASSPPWTGGSGYTF. CDR3 coding DNA: TGTGCCAGCTCACCCCCATGGACAGGGGGAAGTGGCTACACCTTC.

The chain combines TRBV25-1 with TRBJ2-7; no firm D call. Germline CDR1 and CDR2: MGHDK and SYGVNS. The V end lost 4 bases, the J end lost 2 bases, and 3 bases lay between the germline ends. The CDR3 runs 11 residues. The CDR3, as DNA: TGTGCCAGCAGTGGAGCCTACGAGCAGTACTTC. Translation gives CASSGAYEQYF.

J is TRBJ1-5 and V is TRBV19, with 8 bases aligning to TRBD1. CDR1 LNHDA and CDR2 SQIVND come from the germline V gene (reference sequence). The ends lost 6 bases at V and 0 bases at J; junction bases unmatched: 4. This CDR3 is 15 amino acids long. The CDR3 nucleotides are TGTGCCAGTAGGGAGACAGGGGATAGCAATCAGCCCCAGCATTTT. It translates to CASRETGDSNQPQHF.

The rearrangement links TRBV10-3 to TRBJ1-3; 7 nucleotides agree with TRBD1. V trimming: 10 bases; J trimming: 7 bases; junction bases outside the gene matches: 13. The CDR3 extends over 14 amino acids. CDR1 is ENHRY, CDR2 SYGVKD, per germline. CDR3 nucleotide sequence: TGTGCCACCGGAAAAATGACAGGGATGAACACCATATATTTT. Protein sequence: CATGKMTGMNTIYF.